The 19 T cell receptor beta chains reported below all come from one sample, sequenced in a study of sequential checkpoint blockade in melanoma. Treatment here: randomized to nivolumab then ipilimumab (arm A) or the reverse (arm B). The data were produced by immunoSEQ multiplex PCR, yet TCRdb's version contains in-frame clones alone and is incomplete. Here the sample spans about 20,000 clones, 73% being singletons. Sequenced material: CD8+ T cells sorted from blood (inferred from file names), taken from a patient given nivolumab and ipilimumab in sequence. These receptor sequences come from a human donor with melanoma.

The CDR3, as DNA: TGCGCCAGCAGCCTTCCGTGGGGGGGAGGGGAGAACACTGAAGCTTTCTTT. It translates to CASSLPWGGGENTEAFF. The chain carries TRBV4-1 and TRBJ1-1; tentative D call: TRBD1 (5 bases). Germline V gene lookup returns CDR1 MGHRA and CDR2 YSYEKL. Trimming removed 4 bases at V and 1 base at J, with 19 bases between. The CDR3 loop spans 17 amino acids.

This clone was counted only a few times. J is TRBJ1-5 and V is TRBV6-5; tentative D call: TRBD1 (6 bases). This CDR3 comprises 15 residues. V lost 2 bases to trimming and J lost 3 bases, with 11 bases between them. Germline CDR1 and CDR2: MNHEY and SVGAGI. The CDR3 spells CASSYGPGVNQPQHF. DNA of the CDR3: TGTGCCAGCAGTTACGGGCCAGGGGTCAATCAGCCCCAGCATTTT.

This chain uses TRBV14 with TRBJ2-7; perhaps TRBD1 as D (6 bases). The CDR3 contains 13 residues. The germline gives CDR1 SGHDN, CDR2 FVKESK. Between the trimmed V and J ends, which lost 8 bases and 5 bases, there was a span of 16 bases. The CDR3 DNA sequence: TGTGCCAGCGCCACCAGGGGTTCCAACGAGCAGTACTTC. Amino acids: CASATRGSNEQYF. Full variable domain (rest looked up from reference TRBV14 and TRBJ2-7): EAGVTQFPSHSVIEKGQTVTLRCDPISGHDNLYWYRRVMGKEIKFLLHFVKESKQDESGMPNNRFLAERTGGTYSTLKVQPAELEDSGVYFCASATRGSNEQYFGPGTRLTVT.

The gene calls are TRBV27 and TRBJ2-7; TRBD2 matches at 8 bases. The J segment lost 2 bases and the V segment lost 6 bases, leaving 6 bases of the junction unmatched. In germline, CDR1 is MNHEY, CDR2 SMNVEV (reference sequence). The CDR3 is 14 residues long. CDR3 loop: CASSQGLDPYEQYF. The CDR3 coding sequence is TGTGCCAGCAGCCAGGGACTAGATCCCTACGAGCAGTACTTC.

The rearrangement links TRBV7-9 to TRBJ1-1, with D perhaps TRBD1 (5 bases). Germline V gene data show CDR1 as SEHNR and CDR2 as FQNEAQ (reference sequence). The CDR3 has 18 residues. V was pared by 5 bases and J by 1 base, with 23 bases between. This chain's CDR3 is CASSQRDRPGRRNTEAFF. The CDR3 region has the DNA TGTGCCAGCAGCCAACGCGACCGCCCAGGGCGTAGGAACACTGAAGCTTTCTTT.

This rearrangement joins TRBV27 to TRBJ1-5, with 8 positions matching TRBD1. CDR1 and CDR2 (germline): MNHEY, SMNVEV (reference sequence). The CDR3 runs to 14 residues. With V trimmed by 5 bases and J by 5 bases, 5 bases remained unmatched. CDR3 nucleotide sequence: TGTGCCAGCAGTCCCGGACAGGGTGATCAGCCCCAGCATTTT. The encoded protein is CASSPGQGDQPQHF.

The chain has TRBV6-5 and TRBJ1-2; D gene unclear. The CDR3 totals 10 residues. CDR1 is MNHEY and CDR2 is SVGAGI in the germline V gene. Trimming shortened V by 8 bases and J by 6 bases, and 7 bases separated the two germline ends. CDR3 in amino acids: CASVENGYTF. CDR3 coding DNA: TGTGCCAGCGTCGAGAATGGCTACACCTTC.

The rearrangement links TRBV4-1 to TRBJ1-4; D gene uncertain. The germline V gene encodes CDR1 MGHRA and CDR2 YSYEKL. The CDR3 runs 16 residues. The V and J ends lost 1 base and 2 bases respectively, with 11 bases between them. CDR3 sequence: CASSQGITGTNEKLFF. CDR3 in DNA: TGCGCCAGCAGCCAAGGTATAACCGGGACTAATGAAAAACTGTTTTTT.

This sequence joins TRBV9 and TRBJ2-1, with 10 bases lining up with TRBD1. The CDR3 has 19 residues. The V gene end was trimmed by 3 bases and the J gene end by 8 bases; junction bases not matched to a gene: 20. CDR1 and CDR2 (germline): SGDLS, YYNGEE. CDR3 nucleotide sequence: TGTGCCAGCAGCGCCGCCCCGACCCCCCGGGACAGGGGAGTGCATGAGCAGTTCTTC. This codes for CASSAAPTPRDRGVHEQFF.

The chain carries TRBV28 and TRBJ1-1, with D possibly matching TRBD1 (5 bases). V lost 1 base and J lost 6, with 18 bases in between. The length of the CDR3 is 16 residues. Germline CDR1 and CDR2: MDHEN and SYDVKM. This chain's CDR3 is CASSLFQEGVSAEAFF. The CDR3 DNA sequence: TGTGCCAGCAGTTTATTCCAAGAAGGGGTTTCGGCTGAAGCTTTCTTT.

This clone was seen a few times. The chain couples TRBV2 to TRBJ2-2; tentative D call: TRBD1 (5 bases). The germline CDR1 and CDR2 sequences are SNHLY and FYNNEI. The CDR3 is made up of 13 amino acids. V was trimmed by 8 bases and J by 5 bases, leaving 12 bases between them. The CDR3 sequence is CASLASGTGELFF. DNA for the CDR3: TGTGCCAGCCTCGCGTCAGGGACCGGGGAGCTGTTTTTT.

The chain is built from TRBV5-4 and TRBJ2-2; D perhaps matches TRBD1 (6 bases). Trimming removed 0 bases from V and 7 bases from J, with 13 bases in between. CDR1 and CDR2 from the germline V gene are SGHNT and YYREEE (reference sequence). The CDR3 is 15 amino acids. The CDR3 here is CASSLVQGIGGELFF. CDR3 sequence (DNA): TGTGCCAGCAGCTTGGTTCAGGGGATCGGCGGGGAGCTGTTTTTT.

The chain's CDR3 is CASSVQGTAYNEQFF. CDR3 nucleotide sequence: TGTGCCAGCAGCGTACAGGGGACCGCGTACAATGAGCAGTTCTTC. The genes are TRBV6-5 and TRBJ2-1; 7 positions agree with TRBD1. CDR3 length: 15 residues. With 6 bases clipped from V and 4 bases from J, the junction kept 9 bases outside the gene matches. Germline values: CDR1 MNHEY, CDR2 SVGAGI.

For this clone: Within the sample, other DNA sequences also encode this same CDR3. This chain joins TRBV6-1 and TRBJ1-1; D possibly corresponds to TRBD1 (5 bases). Trimming cost V 6 bases and J 1 base, with 9 bases left between them. Germline CDR1 and CDR2: MNHNS and SASEGT. There are 13 residues in the CDR3. The chain's CDR3 is CASSLRENTEAFF. The DNA for the CDR3 is TGTGCCAGCAGCCTCAGGGAGAACACTGAAGCTTTCTTT.

The CDR3 reads CASSMLAGGYNEQFF. The CDR3 coding sequence is TGTGCCAGTAGTATGTTAGCGGGAGGATACAATGAGCAGTTCTTC. The J gene is TRBJ2-1, the V gene TRBV19, with 10 bases identical to TRBD2. This CDR3 contains 15 residues. Losses at the gene ends were 3 bases for V and 4 bases for J; bases not matched to a gene: 3. CDR1 is LNHDA and CDR2 is SQIVND in the germline V gene (reference sequence).

This clone turned up a few times. The chain uses TRBV29-1 and TRBJ2-7; tentative D call: TRBD2 (5 bases). This CDR3 has 15 amino acids. CDR1 is SQVTM, CDR2 ANQGSEA, per germline. Trimming shortened V by 4 bases and J by 3 bases, and 19 bases separated the two germline ends. The CDR3 loop is CSVAGEINRDYEQYF. The CDR3 DNA sequence: TGCAGCGTTGCTGGGGAGATAAACAGAGACTACGAGCAGTACTTC.

This clone was seen only a few times. This chain connects TRBV28 to TRBJ2-1, with TRBD1 identical over 8 bases. The CDR3 loop spans 13 amino acids. CDR1 and CDR2 (germline): MDHEN, SYDVKM. V trimming: 6 bases; J trimming: 9 bases; junction bases outside the gene matches: 7. CDR3 bases: TGTGCCAGCAGGGTGACAGGGGAAGTTGAGCAGTTCTTC. Its protein product is CASRVTGEVEQFF.

This rearrangement joins TRBV28 to TRBJ1-5; 7 positions agree with TRBD1. The CDR3 spans 19 residues. V lost 2 bases to trimming and J lost 1 base; unmatched junction nucleotides: 14. Germline V gives CDR1 MDHEN, CDR2 SYDVKM. CDR3 sequence reads: CASSLRGGEVIYSNQPQHF. CDR3 DNA sequence: TGTGCCAGCAGTTTACGAGGGGGCGAGGTGATATACAGCAATCAGCCCCAGCATTTT.

This clone was seen only a few times. The chain joins TRBV28 to TRBJ1-2, with 8 bases aligning to TRBD1. Germline values: CDR1 MDHEN, CDR2 SYDVKM. This CDR3 has 13 residues. Trimming removed 3 bases from V and 8 bases from J; junction bases left unmatched: 5. The CDR3 sequence is CASSFPGGQGYTF. The CDR3 bases are TGTGCCAGCAGTTTTCCAGGGGGCCAAGGCTACACCTTC.